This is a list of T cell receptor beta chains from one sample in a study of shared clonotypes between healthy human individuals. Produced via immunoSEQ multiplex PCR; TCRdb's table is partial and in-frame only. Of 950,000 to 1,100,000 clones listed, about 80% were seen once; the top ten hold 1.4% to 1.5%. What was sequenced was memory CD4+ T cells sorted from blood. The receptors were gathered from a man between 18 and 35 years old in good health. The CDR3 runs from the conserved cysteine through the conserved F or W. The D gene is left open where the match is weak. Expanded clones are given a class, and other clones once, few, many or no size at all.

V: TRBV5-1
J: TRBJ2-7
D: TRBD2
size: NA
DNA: TGCGCCAGCAAAACTAGCGGGGGGCCCTCCTACGAGCAGTACTTC
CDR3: CASKTSGGPSYEQYF

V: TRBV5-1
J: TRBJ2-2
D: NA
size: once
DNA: TGCGCCAGCAGACTCGGGGGCGGGAGACGGACCGGGGAGCTGTTTTTT
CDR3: CASRLGGGRRTGELFF

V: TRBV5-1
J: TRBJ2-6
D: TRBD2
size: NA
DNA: TGCGCCAGCAGCCCGGAACCGGGACTAGCGAAGGATGGGGCCAACGTCCTGACTTTC
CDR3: CASSPEPGLAKDGANVLTF

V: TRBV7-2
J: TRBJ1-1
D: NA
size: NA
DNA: TGTGCCAGCAGCTCCGCACAGTTAAACACTGAAGCTTTCTTT
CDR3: CASSSAQLNTEAFF

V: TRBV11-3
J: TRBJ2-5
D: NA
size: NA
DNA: TGTGCCAGCAGCTTATCGATCGGCCAACAAGAGACCCAGTACTTC
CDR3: CASSLSIGQQETQYF

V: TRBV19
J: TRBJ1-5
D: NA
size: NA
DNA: TGTGCCAGTAGTATCGGGGGAAATAGCAATCAGCCCCAGCATTTT
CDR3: CASSIGGNSNQPQHF

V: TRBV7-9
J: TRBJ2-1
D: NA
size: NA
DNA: TGTGCCAGCAGCTTATATCTCGATTGGACGGTGAGCTCCTACAATGAGCAGTTCTTC
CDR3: CASSLYLDWTVSSYNEQFF

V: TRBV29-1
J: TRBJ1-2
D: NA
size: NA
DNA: TGCAGCGCGGTTGAGCCTAACTATGGCTACACCTTC
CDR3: CSAVEPNYGYTF

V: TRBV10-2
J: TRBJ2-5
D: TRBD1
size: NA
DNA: TGCGCCAGCACCAAGGGACAGGGAATCTATGGGACCCAGTACTTC
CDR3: CASTKGQGIYGTQYF

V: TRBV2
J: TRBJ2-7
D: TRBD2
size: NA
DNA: TGTGCCAGCAGTAGGACTAGCGGGATAGTCGAGCAGTACTTC
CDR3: CASSRTSGIVEQYF

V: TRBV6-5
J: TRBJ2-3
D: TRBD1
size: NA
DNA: TGTGCCAGCAGTTACTCCCGGGACAGGTGGTCAGATACGCAGTATTTT
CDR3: CASSYSRDRWSDTQYF

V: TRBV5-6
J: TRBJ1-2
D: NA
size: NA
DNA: TGTGCCAGCAGCTTGGACGGACCATTCTATGGCTACACCTTC
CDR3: CASSLDGPFYGYTF

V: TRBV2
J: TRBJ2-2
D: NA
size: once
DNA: TGTGCCAGCAGTGATTGGGTGGAGACCGGGGAGCTGTTTTTT
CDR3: CASSDWVETGELFF

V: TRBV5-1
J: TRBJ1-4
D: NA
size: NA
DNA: TGCGCCAGCAGCTTGAGGCAGGCGGCGAGCGGTGAAAAACTGTTTTTT
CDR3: CASSLRQAASGEKLFF

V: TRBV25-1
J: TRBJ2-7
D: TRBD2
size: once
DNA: TGTGCCAGCAGTGATTGGACTAGCGGGGCTGACGAGCAGTACTTC
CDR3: CASSDWTSGADEQYF

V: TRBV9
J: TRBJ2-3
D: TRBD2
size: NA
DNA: TGTGCCAGCAGCCTCCTAGCGGGGGGGCCGAATACGCAGTATTTT
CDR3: CASSLLAGGPNTQYF

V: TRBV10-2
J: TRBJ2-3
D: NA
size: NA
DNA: TGCGCCAGCAGTGAGCTAGGTAACACAGATACGCAGTATTTT
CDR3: CASSELGNTDTQYF

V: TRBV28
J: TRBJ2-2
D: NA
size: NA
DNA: TGTGCCAGCAGTTTTCAGAACACCGGGGAGCTGTTTTTT
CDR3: CASSFQNTGELFF

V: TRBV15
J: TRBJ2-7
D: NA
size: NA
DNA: TGTGCCACCAGCAGCGGCTTCCCACAGGGATCACCCCACGATAACTACGAGCAGTACTTC
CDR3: CATSSGFPQGSPHDNYEQYF

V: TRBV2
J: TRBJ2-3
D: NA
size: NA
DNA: TGTGCCAGCAGTGAAAGTGGCACAGATACGCAGTATTTT
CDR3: CASSESGTDTQYF

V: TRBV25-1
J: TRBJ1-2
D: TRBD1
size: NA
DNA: TGTGCCAGCAGTCCCTTTAAGGGGACAGAGATATATGGCTACACCTTC
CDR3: CASSPFKGTEIYGYTF

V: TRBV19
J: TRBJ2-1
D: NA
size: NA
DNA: TGTGCCAGTAGTGGGGACTGGTACAATGAGCAGTTCTTC
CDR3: CASSGDWYNEQFF

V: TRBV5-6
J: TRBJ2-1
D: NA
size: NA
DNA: TGTGCCAGCAGCTTGTTGCCAGTAATAAGGGATGAGCAGTTCTTC
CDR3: CASSLLPVIRDEQFF

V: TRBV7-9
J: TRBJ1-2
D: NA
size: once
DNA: TGTGCCAGCAGCTTGGGTCCGTCGCATGGCTACACCTTC
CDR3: CASSLGPSHGYTF

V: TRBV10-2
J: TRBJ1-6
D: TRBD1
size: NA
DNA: TGCGCCAGCAGACCAGACAGGGTAACTAATTCACCCCTCCACTTT
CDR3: CASRPDRVTNSPLHF

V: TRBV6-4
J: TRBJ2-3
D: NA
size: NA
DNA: TGTGCCAGCAGTGACTTCCCTGGGGGGGATACGCAGTATTTT
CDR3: CASSDFPGGDTQYF

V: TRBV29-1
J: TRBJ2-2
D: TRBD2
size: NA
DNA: TGCAGCGTTCTGGCTAGCGGGGGGGCAGCCGGGGAGCTGTTTTTT
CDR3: CSVLASGGAAGELFF

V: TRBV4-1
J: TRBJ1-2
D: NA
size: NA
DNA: TGCGCCAGCAGCCAAACTGACCTAGGTTTCTCCTATGGCTACACCTTC
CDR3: CASSQTDLGFSYGYTF

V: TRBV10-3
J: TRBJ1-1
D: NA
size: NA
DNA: TGTGCCATCAGCGTACAGGGATCCACTGAAGCTTTCTTT
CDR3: CAISVQGSTEAFF

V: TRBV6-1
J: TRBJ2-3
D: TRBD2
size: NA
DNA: TGTGCCAGCAGTCTAGCGGGGCGACCTACGCAGTATTTT
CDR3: CASSLAGRPTQYF

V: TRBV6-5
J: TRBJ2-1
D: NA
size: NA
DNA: TGTGCCAGCAGTTTCACTGGGGTATACAATGAGCAGTTCTTC
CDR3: CASSFTGVYNEQFF

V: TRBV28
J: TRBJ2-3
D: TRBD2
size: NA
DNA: TGTGCCAGCAGTTTAAGCGGGGGTCTGGGAGATACGCAGTATTTT
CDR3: CASSLSGGLGDTQYF

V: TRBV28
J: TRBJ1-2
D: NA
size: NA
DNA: TGTGCCAGCAGCCCGACAGCGTATGGCTACACCTTC
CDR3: CASSPTAYGYTF

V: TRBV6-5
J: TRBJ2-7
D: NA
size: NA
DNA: TGTGCCAGCAGATCAACAGGGTCCGAGCAGTACTTC
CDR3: CASRSTGSEQYF

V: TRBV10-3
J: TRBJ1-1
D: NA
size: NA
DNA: TGTGCCATCACCGTCGGAATGGAGCTGAACACTGAAGCTTTCTTT
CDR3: CAITVGMELNTEAFF

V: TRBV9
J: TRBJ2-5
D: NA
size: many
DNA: TGTGCCAGCAGCCAGGGATTAACAGGAAGTCAGGAGACCCAGTACTTC
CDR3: CASSQGLTGSQETQYF

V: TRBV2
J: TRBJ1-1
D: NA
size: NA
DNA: TGTGCCAGCGGGGATGAAGGCTCGGTGAACACTGAAGCTTTCTTT
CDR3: CASGDEGSVNTEAFF

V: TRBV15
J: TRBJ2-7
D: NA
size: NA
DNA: TGTGCCACCAGCAGAGATCTGAGCTCCTACGAGCAGTACTTC
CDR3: CATSRDLSSYEQYF

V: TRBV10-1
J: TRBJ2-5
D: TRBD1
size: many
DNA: TGCGCCAGCAGTGAGTACAGGGGTCTCCAAGAGACCCAGTACTTC
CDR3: CASSEYRGLQETQYF

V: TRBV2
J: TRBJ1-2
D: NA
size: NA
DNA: TGTGCCAGCAAAGCGCAGGCCGGGGGCTATGGCTACACCTTC
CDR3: CASKAQAGGYGYTF

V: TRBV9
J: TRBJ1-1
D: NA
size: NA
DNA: TGTGCCAGCAGCGTTGTGGACAGCATGAACACTGAAGCTTTCTTT
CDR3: CASSVVDSMNTEAFF

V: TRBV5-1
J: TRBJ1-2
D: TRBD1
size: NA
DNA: TGCGCCAGCAGCTTCGGGACAGGGATCTATGGCTACACCTTC
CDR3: CASSFGTGIYGYTF

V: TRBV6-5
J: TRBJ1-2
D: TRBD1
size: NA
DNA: TGTGCCAGCAGTTCCACAGGGGAGGGAGGCTACACCTTC
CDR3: CASSSTGEGGYTF

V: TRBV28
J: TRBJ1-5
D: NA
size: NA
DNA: TGTGCCAGCAGGGGGCAGTACAATCAGCCCCAGCATTTT
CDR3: CASRGQYNQPQHF

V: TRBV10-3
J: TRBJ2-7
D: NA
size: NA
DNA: TGTGCCATCAGTGAGGCGGTCGGCGAGCAGTACTTC
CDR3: CAISEAVGEQYF

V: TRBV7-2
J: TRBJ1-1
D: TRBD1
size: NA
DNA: TGTGCCAGCAGTAGGAACAGGGGGATGGTCACTGAAGCTTTCTTT
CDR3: CASSRNRGMVTEAFF

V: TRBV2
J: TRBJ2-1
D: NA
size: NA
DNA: TGTGCCAGCGGCGTTAGCGGTGGGTTAGAGCAGTTCTTC
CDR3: CASGVSGGLEQFF

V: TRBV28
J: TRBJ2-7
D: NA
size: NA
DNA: TGTGCCAGCAGTTTCGGGGGACGGTACGAGCAGTACTTC
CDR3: CASSFGGRYEQYF

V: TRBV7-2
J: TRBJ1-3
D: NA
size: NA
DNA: TGTGCCAGCAGCTTAGGTGGGACCGCCTCTGGAAACACCATATATTTT
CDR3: CASSLGGTASGNTIYF

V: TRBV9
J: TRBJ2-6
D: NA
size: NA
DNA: TGTGCCAGCAGCGCGGATGACACTGGGGCCAACGTCCTGACTTTC
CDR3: CASSADDTGANVLTF

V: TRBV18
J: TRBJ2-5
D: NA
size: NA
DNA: TGTGCCAGCTCACCATCGGCAGGGATAGGGACCCAGTACTTC
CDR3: CASSPSAGIGTQYF

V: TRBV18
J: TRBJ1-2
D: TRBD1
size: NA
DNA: TGTGCCAGCTCAGCGGGACAGGGGTGGAATAACTATGGCTACACCTTC
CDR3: CASSAGQGWNNYGYTF

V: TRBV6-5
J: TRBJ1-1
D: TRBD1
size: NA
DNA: TGTGCCAGCAGTTACTCGGAACAGGGGGACACTGAAGCTTTCTTT
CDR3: CASSYSEQGDTEAFF

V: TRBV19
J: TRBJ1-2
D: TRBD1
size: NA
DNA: TGTGCCAGTAGTACTAGACAGGGGTTGCATGGCTACACCTTC
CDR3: CASSTRQGLHGYTF

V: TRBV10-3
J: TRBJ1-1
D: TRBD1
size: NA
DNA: TGTGCCATCAGTGAGTCACGTCCGGGACAGGGATTTATTGAAGCTTTCTTT
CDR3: CAISESRPGQGFIEAFF